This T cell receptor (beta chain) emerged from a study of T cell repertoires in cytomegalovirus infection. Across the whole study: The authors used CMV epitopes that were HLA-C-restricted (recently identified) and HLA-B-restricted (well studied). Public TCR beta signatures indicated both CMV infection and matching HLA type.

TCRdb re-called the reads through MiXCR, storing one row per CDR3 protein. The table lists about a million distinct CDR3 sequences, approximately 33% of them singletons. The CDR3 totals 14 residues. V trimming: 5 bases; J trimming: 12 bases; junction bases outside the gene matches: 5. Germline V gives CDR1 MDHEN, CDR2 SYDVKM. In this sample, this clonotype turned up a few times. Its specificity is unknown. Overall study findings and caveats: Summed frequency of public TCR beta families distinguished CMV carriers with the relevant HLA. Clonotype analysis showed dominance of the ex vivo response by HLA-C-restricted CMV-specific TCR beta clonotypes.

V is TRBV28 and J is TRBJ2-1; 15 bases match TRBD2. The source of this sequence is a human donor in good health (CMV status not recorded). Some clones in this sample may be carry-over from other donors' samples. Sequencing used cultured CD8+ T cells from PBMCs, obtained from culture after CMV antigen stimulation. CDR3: CASSRGLAGGGQFF. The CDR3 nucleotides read TGTGCCAGCAGTCGCGGACTAGCGGGGGGGGGGCAGTTCTTC.